The next 13 T cell receptor beta chains were all read from a single sample in a study of blood T cell repertoires in COVID-19. Assay used: immunoSEQ multiplex PCR; TCRdb lists only in-frame clones, some missing. This table has around 210,000 clones, around four fifths appearing once. Sequencing input: peripheral blood. Source of these receptors: a man in his fifties or sixties with COVID-19, enrolled during active disease.

CDR3 bases: TGTGCCAGCAGGCGAGACACAGACCTGCCCCAGCATTTT. Translated: CASRRDTDLPQHF. The chain uses TRBV6-5 and TRBJ1-5; D is uncertain. The CDR3 length is 13 residues. V was clipped by 6 bases and J by 9 bases, with 15 bases between them. Germline CDR1 and CDR2: MNHEY and SVGAGI.

The CDR3 is CASSQGEGTEAFF. The CDR3 region has the DNA TGTGCCAGCAGTCAGGGGGAAGGGACTGAAGCTTTCTTT. The chain recombines TRBV2 with TRBJ1-1; 7 bases align to TRBD1. Germline V gene data show CDR1 as SNHLY and CDR2 as FYNNEI. The length of the CDR3 is 13 residues. The trim removed 5 bases at V and 5 bases at J, leaving 5 bases unmatched.

The count of this clone is one. CDR3 in amino acids: CASSQGDEKLFF. In DNA, the CDR3 is TGTGCCAGCAGCCAAGGGGATGAAAAACTGTTTTTT. This chain uses TRBV6-5 with TRBJ1-4; possibly TRBD1 for D (5 bases). Deletions cut 6 bases from V and 6 bases from J, with 8 bases between. The CDR3 is 12 amino acids. Germline V gene lookup returns CDR1 MNHEY and CDR2 SVGAGI.

This clone was detected once. The chain combines TRBV27 with TRBJ1-3; D unresolved. The ends were cut back, 6 bases at V and 4 bases at J, with 10 bases in the middle. The CDR3 is made up of 13 amino acids. The germline gives CDR1 MNHEY, CDR2 SMNVEV (reference sequence). The chain's CDR3 is CASRLRSGNTIYF. CDR3 nucleotides: TGTGCCAGCAGACTAAGGTCCGGAAACACCATATATTTT.

In this sample, this clone turned up a few times. J is TRBJ1-2 and V is TRBV4-2; no definite D call. Deletions cut 0 bases from V and 3 bases from J, with 8 bases between. The CDR3 runs to 14 residues. Germline V gene data show CDR1 as LGHNA and CDR2 as YNFKEQ. Here the CDR3 reads CASSQEAADYGYTF. The CDR3 DNA sequence: TGTGCCAGCAGCCAAGAAGCGGCGGACTATGGCTACACCTTC.

The sample holds a few counts of this clone. J is TRBJ2-1 and V is TRBV2, with TRBD1 as a possible D gene (5 bases). CDR3 length: 12 amino acids. The germline V and J ends were trimmed by 4 bases and 6 bases, with 7 bases remaining between them. Germline-derived CDR1 and CDR2 are SNHLY and FYNNEI. Here the CDR3 DNA reads TGTGCCAGCAGTGTCGACAGCAATGAGCAGTTCTTC. Protein sequence: CASSVDSNEQFF.

V gene TRBV18 combines with J gene TRBJ1-2, with TRBD1 identical over 7 bases. Looked up from germline, CDR1 is KGHSH and CDR2 is LQKENI. This CDR3 spans 15 amino acids. V was pared by 4 bases and J by 2 bases, with 7 bases of the junction left unmatched. The CDR3 DNA follows: TGTGCCAGCTCACTAGGACAGGTTAAAAACTATGGCTACACCTTC. Residues: CASSLGQVKNYGYTF.

The V call is TRBV6-5, the J call TRBJ2-7; 7 nucleotides match TRBD2. From germline, CDR1 is MNHEY and CDR2 SVGAGI. Trimming at V came to 8 bases and at J to 2 bases, leaving 6 bases not matched to a gene. The CDR3 is 13 amino acids. CDR3 protein: CASLSGTTYEQYF. The CDR3 DNA is TGTGCCAGCCTCAGCGGGACCACCTACGAGCAGTACTTC.

In the case of this clone: The same CDR3 arises from other DNA sequences in this sample as well. The chain links TRBV5-6 to TRBJ1-2; D gene unclear. CDR1 and CDR2 from the germline V gene are SGHDT and YYEEEE. CDR3 length: 12 amino acids. V dropped 0 bases and J dropped 4 bases, with 4 bases sitting between them. The CDR3 DNA reads TGTGCCAGCAGCTTGGTCAGCTATGGCTACACCTTC. It codes for CASSLVSYGYTF.

This clone appeared once. The chain is built from TRBV14 and TRBJ1-2; 9 bases line up with TRBD1. Germline V gene data show CDR1 as SGHDN and CDR2 as FVKESK. The CDR3 covers 16 residues. Trimming cost V 4 bases and J 5 bases; bases outside gene matches: 11. The DNA of the CDR3 is TGTGCCAGCAGCCTGAGACAGGGGGGGAACCTTTATGGCTACACCTTC. Its translation is CASSLRQGGNLYGYTF.

This sequence joins TRBV29-1 and TRBJ1-3; D is unresolved. CDR1 SQVTM and CDR2 ANQGSEA come from the germline V gene. CDR3 size: 14 residues. V was shortened by 4 bases and J by 0 bases, with 10 bases between the two germline ends. This CDR3 reads CSVVQASSGNTIYF. Written as DNA, the CDR3 is TGCAGCGTTGTGCAGGCTTCCTCTGGAAACACCATATATTTT. Combining the CDR3 with reference TRBV29-1 and TRBJ1-3 gives the whole variable domain SAVISQKPSRDICQRGTSLTIQCQVDSQVTMMFWYRQQPGQSLTLIATANQGSEATYESGFVIDKFPISRPNLTFSTLTVSNMSPEDSSIYLCSVVQASSGNTIYFGEGSWLTVV.

The chain links TRBV7-8 to TRBJ2-7, with 8 nucleotides matching TRBD1. Looked up from germline, CDR1 is SGHVS and CDR2 is FQNEAQ. The J segment lost 6 bases and the V segment lost 5 bases, leaving 9 bases of the junction unmatched. CDR3 length equals 14 residues. Here the CDR3 DNA reads TGTGCCAGCAGCCGAGAACAGGGGGTCGGCGAGCAGTACTTC. This encodes CASSREQGVGEQYF.

The CDR3 bases are TGTGCCAGCAGTTTATTTGGGCGGAACACTGAAGCTTTCTTT. Residues: CASSLFGRNTEAFF. V gene TRBV27 combines with J gene TRBJ1-1; D gene unclear. V lost 1 base to trimming and J lost 1 base, with 7 bases between them. The germline gives CDR1 MNHEY, CDR2 SMNVEV (reference sequence). This CDR3 comprises 14 residues.